A selection of T cell receptor beta chains follows, all from one sample in a study of neoadjuvant anti-PD-1 for oral cavity cancer. Sequencing used immunoSEQ multiplex PCR; TCRdb keeps in-frame clones, though not all of them. The sample shows 9,500 to 13,000 clones, more than 55% of them seen only once. This material consisted of tumor tissue, taken after nivolumab (anti-PD-1) treatment. The receptors here all came from a person aged 35 to 85 with oral cavity squamous cell carcinoma. The CDR3 runs from the conserved cysteine through the conserved F or W. Each record gives: J gene, V gene, CDR3 protein.

j_gene: TRBJ1-6
v_gene: TRBV11-2
CDR3aa: CASSSGGQNSPLHF

j_gene: TRBJ2-7
v_gene: TRBV10-3
CDR3aa: CAISQSGIYEQYF

j_gene: TRBJ1-1
v_gene: TRBV11-3
CDR3aa: CASSFDFPIDAEAFF

j_gene: TRBJ2-1
v_gene: TRBV18
CDR3aa: CASSPTVSISYNEQFF

j_gene: TRBJ1-1
v_gene: TRBV7-2
CDR3aa: CASSLVGGANTEAFF

j_gene: TRBJ1-2
v_gene: TRBV5-6
CDR3aa: CASSLWESNYGYTF

j_gene: TRBJ2-2
v_gene: TRBV7-3
CDR3aa: CASSLYATGELFF

j_gene: TRBJ2-2
v_gene: TRBV6-5
CDR3aa: CASSYSRAGRTGELFF

j_gene: TRBJ1-2
v_gene: TRBV5-4
CDR3aa: CASSLVGGGYGYTF

j_gene: TRBJ1-5
v_gene: TRBV2
CDR3aa: CASSETRSNQPQHF

j_gene: TRBJ1-1
v_gene: TRBV6-5
CDR3aa: CASSYNSGNTEAFF

j_gene: TRBJ1-5
v_gene: TRBV9
CDR3aa: CASSPGGVTDQPQHF

j_gene: TRBJ1-5
v_gene: TRBV29-1
CDR3aa: CSVVLGVRGQPQHF

j_gene: TRBJ1-4
v_gene: TRBV6-4
CDR3aa: CASSSGPSSTNEKLFF

j_gene: TRBJ2-2
v_gene: TRBV7-2
CDR3aa: CASSWRTGSTGELFF

j_gene: TRBJ2-3
v_gene: TRBV15
CDR3aa: CATSVASTDTQYF

j_gene: TRBJ2-7
v_gene: TRBV5-4
CDR3aa: CASSLGGSTYEQYF

j_gene: TRBJ2-4
v_gene: TRBV19
CDR3aa: CASSPGGTGPAKNIQYF

j_gene: TRBJ2-1
v_gene: TRBV7-2
CDR3aa: CASSTDLSHEQFF

j_gene: TRBJ2-7
v_gene: TRBV2
CDR3aa: CASSTGAYEQYF

j_gene: TRBJ1-5
v_gene: TRBV7-9
CDR3aa: CASSPGGQGSQPQHF

j_gene: TRBJ1-1
v_gene: TRBV20-1
CDR3aa: CSAAGFEAFF

j_gene: TRBJ2-5
v_gene: TRBV19
CDR3aa: CASSSHRGGETQYF

j_gene: TRBJ2-1
v_gene: TRBV7-2
CDR3aa: CASKLASSYNEQFF

j_gene: TRBJ1-5
v_gene: TRBV5-6
CDR3aa: CASSSVDRAQEPQHF

j_gene: TRBJ2-2
v_gene: TRBV28
CDR3aa: CASSSGPGGGELFF

j_gene: TRBJ1-1
v_gene: TRBV11-2
CDR3aa: CASSLRGGIRLTGNTEAFF

j_gene: TRBJ1-1
v_gene: TRBV5-1
CDR3aa: CASSSRGRTNTEAFF

j_gene: TRBJ2-5
v_gene: TRBV4-2
CDR3aa: CASSQVSSGTSETQYF